This T cell receptor beta chain comes out of a study of cytomegalovirus exposure and HLA in healthy donors. Study results and limitations: In a later analysis, most CMV-associated TCR beta chains appeared HLA-restricted.

With respect to this clone: Antigen specificity is unknown.

PCR involved 60 Vbeta and 13 Jbeta primers. Per the original methods: An analysis that came later counted 73 million or so unique TCR beta chains, approximately 9.9 million shared. The repertoire was sequenced with immunoSEQ multiplex PCR; TCRdb's copy has only in-frame clones and lacks some. The DNA gave D and trimming, while V, J and clone size come from that table. The table lists 70,000 to 95,000 clones, about 80% of them singletons, with 10% in the top ten. CDR1 and CDR2 (germline): SGHVS, FQNEAQ. The CDR3 spans 13 residues. V lost 3 bases and J lost 1, with 5 bases in between. The clonotype was recovered from a man aged 25-45 years in good health and CMV-seropositive. The genes are TRBV7-8 and TRBJ2-3, with D unresolved. The sequenced sample was PBMCs. CDR3 residues: CASSFRGTDTQYF. The CDR3 bases are TGTGCCAGCAGCTTTCGGGGCACAGATACGCAGTATTTT.